This T cell receptor (beta chain) was sequenced for a study of blood T cell repertoires in COVID-19. Study-level background: Italy, Spain and the United States were the sources of the convalescent and acute COVID-19 samples. T cells, B-cell-depleted T cells, or PBMCs supplied cDNA or gDNA.

In the original processing: Amplification of reference gene primers was used by the study to estimate nucleated cell counts. Libraries were prepared by immunoSEQ multiplex PCR; TCRdb keeps only in-frame clonotypes and omits some of them. V and J calls and clone size are those listed in that table; D and trimming were worked out from the DNA. The table lists 130,000 or so clones, about nine tenths of them singletons. This CDR3 region has 15 residues. Germline lookup yields CDR1 MNHNY and CDR2 SVGAGI (reference sequence). V lost 3 bases, J lost 5 bases, and 4 bases stayed unmatched. Sequencing was done on a sample of peripheral blood. The rearrangement links TRBV6-6 to TRBJ2-5, with TRBD2 matching 12 bases. The origin of this receptor is a man aged 45-65 years with active COVID-19. CDR3 residues: CASSYRTSGDETQYF. The CDR3 DNA reads TGTGCCAGCAGTTATCGGACTAGCGGGGATGAGACCCAGTACTTC.